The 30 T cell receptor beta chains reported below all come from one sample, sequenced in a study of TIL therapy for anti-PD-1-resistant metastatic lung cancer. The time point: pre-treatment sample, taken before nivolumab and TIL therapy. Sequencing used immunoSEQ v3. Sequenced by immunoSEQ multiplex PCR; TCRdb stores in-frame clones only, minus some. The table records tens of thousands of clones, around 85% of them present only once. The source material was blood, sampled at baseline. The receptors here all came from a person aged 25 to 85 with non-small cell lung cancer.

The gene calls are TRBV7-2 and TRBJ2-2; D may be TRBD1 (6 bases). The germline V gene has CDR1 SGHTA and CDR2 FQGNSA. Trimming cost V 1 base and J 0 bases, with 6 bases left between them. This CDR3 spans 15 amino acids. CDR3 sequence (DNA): TGTGCCAGCAGCTTAGGGACAGCGAACACCGGGGAGCTGTTTTTT. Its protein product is CASSLGTANTGELFF.

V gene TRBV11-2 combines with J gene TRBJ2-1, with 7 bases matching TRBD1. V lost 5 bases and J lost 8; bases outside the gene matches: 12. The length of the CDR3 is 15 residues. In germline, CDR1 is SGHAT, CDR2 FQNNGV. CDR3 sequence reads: CASSPSRTGRHEQFF. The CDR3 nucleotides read TGTGCCAGCAGCCCCTCCCGGACAGGTCGGCATGAGCAGTTCTTC.

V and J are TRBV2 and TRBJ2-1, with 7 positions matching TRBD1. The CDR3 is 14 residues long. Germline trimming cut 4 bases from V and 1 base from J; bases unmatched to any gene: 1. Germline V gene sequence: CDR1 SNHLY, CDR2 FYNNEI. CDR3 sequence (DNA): TGTGCCAGCAGTGGGGACAGATCCTACAATGAGCAGTTCTTC. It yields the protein CASSGDRSYNEQFF. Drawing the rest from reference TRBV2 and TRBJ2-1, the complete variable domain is EPEVTQTPSHQVTQMGQEVILRCVPISNHLYFYWYRQILGQKVEFLVSFYNNEISEKSEIFDDQFSVERPDGSNFTLKIRSTKLEDSAMYFCASSGDRSYNEQFFGPGTRLTVL.

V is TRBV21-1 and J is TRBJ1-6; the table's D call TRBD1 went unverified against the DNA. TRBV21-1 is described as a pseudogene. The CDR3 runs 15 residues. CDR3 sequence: CASSKKRGPNSPLHF. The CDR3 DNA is TGTGCCAGCAGCAAAAAGAGGGGGCCTAATTCACCCCTCCACTTT.

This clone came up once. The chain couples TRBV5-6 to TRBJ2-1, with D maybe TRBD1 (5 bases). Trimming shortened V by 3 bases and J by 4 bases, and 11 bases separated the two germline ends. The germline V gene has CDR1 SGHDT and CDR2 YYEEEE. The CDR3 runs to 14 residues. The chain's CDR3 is CASSSQDNYNEQFF. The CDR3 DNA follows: TGTGCCAGCAGCTCACAGGATAATTACAATGAGCAGTTCTTC.

Here the CDR3 DNA reads TGTGCCAGCAGCCCCCCAGGGGGAGTCGGTCTGACCCAGTACTTC. Amino acid sequence: CASSPPGGVGLTQYF. The J gene is TRBJ2-5, the V gene TRBV11-2, with 7 positions matching TRBD1. The V and J ends lost 5 bases and 7 bases, in that order; junction bases with no gene match: 13. Per the germline V gene, CDR1 is SGHAT and CDR2 is FQNNGV. The CDR3 loop spans 15 amino acids.

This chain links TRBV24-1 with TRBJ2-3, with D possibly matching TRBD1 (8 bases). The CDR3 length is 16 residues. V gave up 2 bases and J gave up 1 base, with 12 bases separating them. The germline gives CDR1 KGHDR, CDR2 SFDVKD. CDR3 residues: CATSDYTGGGTDTQYF. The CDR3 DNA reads TGTGCCACCAGTGATTATACAGGGGGGGGCACAGATACGCAGTATTTT.

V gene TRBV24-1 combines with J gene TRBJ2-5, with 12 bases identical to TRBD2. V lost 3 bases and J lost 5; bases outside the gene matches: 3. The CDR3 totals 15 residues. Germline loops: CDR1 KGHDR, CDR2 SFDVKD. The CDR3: CATSDDLAGGETQYF. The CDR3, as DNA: TGTGCCACCAGTGATGACCTAGCGGGGGGGGAGACCCAGTACTTC.

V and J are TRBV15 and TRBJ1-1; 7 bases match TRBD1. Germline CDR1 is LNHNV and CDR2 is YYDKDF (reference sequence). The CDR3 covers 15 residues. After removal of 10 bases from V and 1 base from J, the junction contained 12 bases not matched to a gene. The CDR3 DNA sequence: TGTGCCATCAGGAACAGGGGCCGGACGAACACTGAAGCTTTCTTT. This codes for CAIRNRGRTNTEAFF.

The CDR3 nucleotides are TGTGCCAGCAGCTCCAGGACAGCGAGCTCCTACAATGAGCAGTTCTTC. It encodes CASSSRTASSYNEQFF. The gene calls are TRBV7-3 and TRBJ2-1; a weak D match, TRBD1 (6 bases). V lost 4 bases and J lost 0, with 13 bases in between. Germline V gene data show CDR1 as SGHTA and CDR2 as FQGTGA. The CDR3 is 16 amino acids.

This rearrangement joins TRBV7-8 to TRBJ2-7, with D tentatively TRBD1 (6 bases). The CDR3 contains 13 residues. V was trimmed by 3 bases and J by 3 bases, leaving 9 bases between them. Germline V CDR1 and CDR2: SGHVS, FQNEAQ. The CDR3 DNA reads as TGTGCCAGCAGCTTCAACAGGGACTACGAGCAGTACTTC. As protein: CASSFNRDYEQYF.

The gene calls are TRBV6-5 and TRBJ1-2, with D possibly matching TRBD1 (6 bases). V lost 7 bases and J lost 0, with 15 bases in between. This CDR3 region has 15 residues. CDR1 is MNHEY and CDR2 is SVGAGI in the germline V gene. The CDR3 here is CASTPQGTANYGYTF. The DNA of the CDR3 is TGTGCCAGCACCCCGCAGGGGACGGCTAACTATGGCTACACCTTC.

Written as DNA, the CDR3 is TGTGCCAGCAGCGGCCGGCGGGACCCCCGAGGGACCGGGGAGCTGTTTTTT. It translates to CASSGRRDPRGTGELFF. This rearrangement joins TRBV21-1 to TRBJ2-2; the table names TRBD2, a call not compared with the DNA. TRBV21-1 is marked as a pseudogene. The CDR3 sequence is 17 residues long.

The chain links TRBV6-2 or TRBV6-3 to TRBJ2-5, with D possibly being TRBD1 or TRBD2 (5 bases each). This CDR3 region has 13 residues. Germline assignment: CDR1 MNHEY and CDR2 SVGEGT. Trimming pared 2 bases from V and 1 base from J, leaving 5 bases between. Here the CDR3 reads CASSYGTQETQYF. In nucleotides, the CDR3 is TGTGCCAGCAGTTACGGGACCCAAGAGACCCAGTACTTC.

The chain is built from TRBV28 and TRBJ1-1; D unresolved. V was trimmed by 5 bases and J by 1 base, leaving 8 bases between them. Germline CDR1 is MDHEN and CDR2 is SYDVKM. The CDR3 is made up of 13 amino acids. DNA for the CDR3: TGTGCCAGCAGTATCTTTCCGAACACTGAAGCTTTCTTT. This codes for CASSIFPNTEAFF.

CDR3 residues: CAIRPTGGQETQYF. CDR3 nucleotide sequence: TGTGCCATCAGGCCTACAGGGGGTCAAGAGACCCAGTACTTC. The chain carries TRBV10-3 and TRBJ2-5, with 8 bases fitting TRBD1. Germline values: CDR1 ENHRY, CDR2 SYGVKD. Trimming removed 6 bases from V and 2 bases from J; junction bases left unmatched: 5. The length of the CDR3 is 14 residues.

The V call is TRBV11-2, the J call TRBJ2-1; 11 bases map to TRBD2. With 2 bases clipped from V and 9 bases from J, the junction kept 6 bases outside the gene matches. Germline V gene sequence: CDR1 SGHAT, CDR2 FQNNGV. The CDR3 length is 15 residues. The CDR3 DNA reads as TGTGCCAGCAGCTTAACTAGCGGGAGTTCAGGTGAGCAGTTCTTC. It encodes CASSLTSGSSGEQFF. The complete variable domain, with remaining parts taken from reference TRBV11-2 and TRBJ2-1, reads EAGVAQSPRYKIIEKRQSVAFWCNPISGHATLYWYQQILGQGPKLLIQFQNNGVVDDSQLPKDRFSAERLKGVDSTLKIQPAKLEDSAVYLCASSLTSGSSGEQFFGPGTRLTVL.

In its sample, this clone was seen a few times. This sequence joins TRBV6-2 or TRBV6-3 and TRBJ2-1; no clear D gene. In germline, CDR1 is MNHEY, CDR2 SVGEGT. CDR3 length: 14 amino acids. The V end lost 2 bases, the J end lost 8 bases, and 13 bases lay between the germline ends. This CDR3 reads CASSYSSHYYEQFF. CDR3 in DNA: TGTGCCAGCAGTTACAGTTCCCATTACTATGAGCAGTTCTTC.

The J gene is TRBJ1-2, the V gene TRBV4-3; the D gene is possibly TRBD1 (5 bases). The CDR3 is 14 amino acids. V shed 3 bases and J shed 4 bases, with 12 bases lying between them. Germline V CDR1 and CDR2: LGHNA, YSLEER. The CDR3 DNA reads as TGCGCCAGCAGCCAGATGGGACGTCTCTATGGCTACACCTTC. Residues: CASSQMGRLYGYTF.

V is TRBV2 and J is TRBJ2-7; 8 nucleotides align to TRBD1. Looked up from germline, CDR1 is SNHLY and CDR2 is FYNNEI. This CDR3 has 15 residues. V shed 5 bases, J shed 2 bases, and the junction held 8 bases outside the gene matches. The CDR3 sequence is CASSRQGAGAYEQYF. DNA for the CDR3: TGTGCCAGCAGTCGCCAGGGGGCCGGGGCCTACGAGCAGTACTTC.

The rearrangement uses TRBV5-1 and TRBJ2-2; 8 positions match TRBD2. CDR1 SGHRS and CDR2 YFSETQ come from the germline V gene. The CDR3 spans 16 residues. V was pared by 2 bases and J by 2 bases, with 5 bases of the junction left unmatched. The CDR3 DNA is TGCGCCAGCAGCTTAGTTAGCGGGGCAAACACCGGGGAGCTGTTTTTT. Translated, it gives CASSLVSGANTGELFF.

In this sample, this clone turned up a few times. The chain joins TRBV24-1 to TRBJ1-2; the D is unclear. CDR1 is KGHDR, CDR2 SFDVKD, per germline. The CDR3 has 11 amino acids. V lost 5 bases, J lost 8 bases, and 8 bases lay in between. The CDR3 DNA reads TGTGCCACCAGTGCCCCGGGAGGCTACACCTTC. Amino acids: CATSAPGGYTF.

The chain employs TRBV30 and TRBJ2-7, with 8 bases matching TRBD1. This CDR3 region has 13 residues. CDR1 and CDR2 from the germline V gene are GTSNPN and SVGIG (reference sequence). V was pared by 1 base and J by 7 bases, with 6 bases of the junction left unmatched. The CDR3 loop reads CAWSEDRGGEQYF. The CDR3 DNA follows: TGTGCCTGGAGTGAAGACAGGGGTGGGGAGCAGTACTTC. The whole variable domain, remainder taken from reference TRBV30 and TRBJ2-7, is SQTIHQWPATLVQPVGSPLSLECTVEGTSNPNLYWYRQAAGRGLQLLFYSVGIGQISSEVPQNLSASRPQDRQFILSSKKLLLSDSGFYLCAWSEDRGGEQYFGPGTRLTVT.

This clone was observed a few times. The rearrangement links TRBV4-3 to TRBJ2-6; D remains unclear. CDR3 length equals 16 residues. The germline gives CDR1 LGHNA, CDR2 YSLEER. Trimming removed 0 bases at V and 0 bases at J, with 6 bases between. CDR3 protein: CASSQDSPSGANVLTF. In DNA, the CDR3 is TGCGCCAGCAGCCAAGACAGTCCCTCTGGGGCCAACGTCCTGACTTTC.

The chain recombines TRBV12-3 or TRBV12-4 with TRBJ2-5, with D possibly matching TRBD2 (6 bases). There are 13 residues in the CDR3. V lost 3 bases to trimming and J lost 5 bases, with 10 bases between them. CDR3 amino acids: CASSFTGVETQYF. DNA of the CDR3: TGTGCCAGCAGTTTCACGGGGGTGGAGACCCAGTACTTC.

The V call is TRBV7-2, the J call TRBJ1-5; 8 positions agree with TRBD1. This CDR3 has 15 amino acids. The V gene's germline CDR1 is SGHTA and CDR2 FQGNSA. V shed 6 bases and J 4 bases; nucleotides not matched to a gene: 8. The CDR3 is CASSKDRDTNQPQHF. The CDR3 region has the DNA TGTGCCAGCAGTAAGGACAGGGATACGAATCAGCCCCAGCATTTT.

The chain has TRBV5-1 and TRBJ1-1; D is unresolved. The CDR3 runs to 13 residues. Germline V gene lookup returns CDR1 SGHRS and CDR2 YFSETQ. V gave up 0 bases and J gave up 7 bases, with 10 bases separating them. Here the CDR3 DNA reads TGCGCCAGCAGCTTGGAGGCGAGAGATGAAGCTTTCTTT. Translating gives CASSLEARDEAFF.

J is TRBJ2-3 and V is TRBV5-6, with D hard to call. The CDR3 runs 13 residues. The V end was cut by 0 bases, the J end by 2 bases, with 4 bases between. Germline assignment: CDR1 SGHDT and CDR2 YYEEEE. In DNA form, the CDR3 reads TGTGCCAGCAGCTTGGGCAACACAGATACGCAGTATTTT. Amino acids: CASSLGNTDTQYF.

The CDR3 sequence: CATSVGFDTQYF. The DNA for the CDR3 is TGTGCCACCAGTGTCGGGTTCGATACGCAGTATTTT. The rearrangement uses TRBV24-1 and TRBJ2-3; D unclear. The V end lost 5 bases, the J end lost 6 bases, and 8 bases lay between the germline ends. Germline loops: CDR1 KGHDR, CDR2 SFDVKD. CDR3 length: 12 amino acids.

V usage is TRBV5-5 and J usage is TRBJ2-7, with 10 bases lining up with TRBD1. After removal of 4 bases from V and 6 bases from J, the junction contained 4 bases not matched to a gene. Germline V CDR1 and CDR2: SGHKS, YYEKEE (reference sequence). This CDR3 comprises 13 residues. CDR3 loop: CASSTGTGVEQYF. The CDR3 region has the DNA TGTGCCAGCAGCACCGGGACAGGGGTCGAGCAGTACTTC.